The 21 T cell receptor beta chains below come from one sample, sequenced in a study of T cell responses to AZD1222 COVID-19 vaccine. Generated by immunoSEQ multiplex PCR, the TCRdb table keeps only in-frame clones and is missing some. The sample has some 71,000 clones; roughly 87% are singletons. The sample here was peripheral blood, taken 28 days after the second AZD1222 dose. All receptors come from an adult who received the AZD1222 COVID-19 vaccine.

The chain employs TRBV30 and TRBJ2-7, with D perhaps matching TRBD1 (6 bases). Germline CDR1 is GTSNPN and CDR2 is SVGIG (reference sequence). Trimming took 0 bases from V and 3 from J, leaving 12 bases between them. CDR3 length: 14 amino acids. The CDR3 region is CAWSVPQGYYEQYF. The CDR3 DNA follows: TGTGCCTGGAGTGTACCACAGGGATACTACGAGCAGTACTTC.

V gene TRBV9 combines with J gene TRBJ2-1, with TRBD1 matching over 7 bases. The CDR3 consists of 18 residues. Germline V gene sequence: CDR1 SGDLS, CDR2 YYNGEE. V lost 4 bases and J lost 6; bases outside the gene matches: 19. The CDR3 DNA reads TGTGCCAGCAGCACCCAGAGTTCCGGGACAGCCGTTATCAATGAGCAGTTCTTC. Its translation: CASSTQSSGTAVINEQFF.

V is TRBV14 and J is TRBJ2-7, with 8 bases lining up with TRBD2. CDR3 length equals 14 residues. V was pared by 4 bases and J by 4 bases, with 6 bases of the junction left unmatched. CDR1 SGHDN and CDR2 FVKESK come from the germline V gene. CDR3 DNA sequence: TGTGCCAGCAGCCGTACGGGAGGGCCTTACGAGCAGTACTTC. Protein sequence: CASSRTGGPYEQYF.

The rearrangement uses TRBV14 and TRBJ1-2; 9 nucleotides match TRBD1. Trimming cost V 0 bases and J 6 bases; bases outside gene matches: 17. Looked up from germline, CDR1 is SGHDN and CDR2 is FVKESK. CDR3 length: 19 residues. The DNA for the CDR3 is TGTGCCAGCAGCCAAGATCTGGTCGGACAGGGGTCCGTTATTCATGGCTACACCTTC. It yields the protein CASSQDLVGQGSVIHGYTF.

A single count supports this clone. J is TRBJ2-2 and V is TRBV29-1, with D uncertain. Germline V gene lookup returns CDR1 SQVTM and CDR2 ANQGSEA. Deletions cut 0 bases from V and 8 bases from J, with 10 bases between. The CDR3 loop spans 13 amino acids. CDR3 region: CSVEEFDLGELFF. The CDR3 coding sequence is TGCAGCGTTGAAGAATTTGATTTGGGGGAGCTGTTTTTT.

The chain has TRBV7-9 and TRBJ2-2; D may match TRBD1 or TRBD2 (5 bases each). The V and J ends lost 5 bases and 5 bases respectively, with 18 bases between them. The length of the CDR3 is 16 residues. Germline CDR1 is SEHNR and CDR2 is FQNEAQ (reference sequence). The CDR3 DNA sequence: TGTGCCAGCAGCCCACCTGGGGGTAGAAGGACCGGGGAGCTGTTTTTT. It yields the protein CASSPPGGRRTGELFF.

Concerning this clone itself: At one boundary the junction diverges from the germline segment, which might be a read error. The J gene is TRBJ1-6, the V gene TRBV19, with D maybe TRBD1 (5 bases). The germline V gene has CDR1 LNHDA and CDR2 SQIVND (reference sequence). The CDR3 spans 14 residues. DNA of the CDR3: TGTGCCAGTACTATATCTGGGGGAGGCTCACCCCTCCACTTT. It codes for CASTISGGGSPLHF.

The chain joins TRBV19 to TRBJ2-4; 10 nucleotides line up with TRBD1. The V and J ends lost 6 bases and 2 bases, in that order; junction bases with no gene match: 4. The CDR3 runs 15 residues. Looked up from germline, CDR1 is LNHDA and CDR2 is SQIVND (reference sequence). CDR3 sequence (DNA): TGTGCCAGTAGCGACAGGGGGCCTACCAAAAACATTCAGTACTTC. This gives the protein CASSDRGPTKNIQYF. Using reference TRBV19 and TRBJ2-4 for the parts outside the CDR3, the full variable domain is DGGITQSPKYLFRKEGQNVTLSCEQNLNHDAMYWYRQDPGQGLRLIYYSQIVNDFQKGDIAEGYSVSREKKESFPLTVTSAQKNPTAFYLCASSDRGPTKNIQYFGAGTRLSVL.

This clone was seen a handful of times. This chain connects TRBV5-1 to TRBJ1-1, with 7 positions matching TRBD1. Germline loops: CDR1 SGHRS, CDR2 YFSETQ. The CDR3 is made up of 15 amino acids. V gave up 3 bases and J gave up 7 bases; unmatched junction bases: 12. CDR3 protein: CASSSDRVPPGEAFF. CDR3 in DNA: TGCGCCAGCAGCTCCGACAGGGTTCCTCCGGGTGAAGCTTTCTTT.

A remark on this clone: A junction end diverges from the germline sequence, so it may reflect a read error. The rearrangement joins TRBV6-6 to TRBJ2-3, with 9 bases matching TRBD2. From germline, CDR1 is MNHNY and CDR2 SVGAGI (reference sequence). The length of the CDR3 is 15 residues. The CDR3 region has the DNA TGTGCGAGCAAGTCTAGCGGGACTGTGACAGATACGCAGTATTTT. The encoded protein is CASKSSGTVTDTQYF.

V gene TRBV2 combines with J gene TRBJ1-5; D possibly corresponds to TRBD1 (6 bases). V was clipped by 6 bases and J by 0 bases, with 21 bases between them. The length of the CDR3 is 18 residues. Germline V CDR1 and CDR2: SNHLY, FYNNEI. CDR3 region: CASSRRGTSLDSNQPQHF. In nucleotides, the CDR3 is TGTGCCAGCAGCCGGAGGGGGACGTCCCTCGATAGCAATCAGCCCCAGCATTTT.

The chain combines TRBV15 with TRBJ1-2; 12 bases fit TRBD1. V shed 4 bases, J shed 4 bases, and the junction held 16 bases outside the gene matches. Germline V gene data show CDR1 as LNHNV and CDR2 as YYDKDF (reference sequence). The CDR3 runs 19 residues. The CDR3 coding sequence is TGTGCCACCAGCACATCACGAACCGGGACAGGGGGCAGTGGCTATGGCTACACCTTC. Translated, it gives CATSTSRTGTGGSGYGYTF.

This chain links TRBV7-8 with TRBJ1-1; TRBD1 is a possible D gene (5 bases). The length of the CDR3 is 14 residues. Germline V gene data show CDR1 as SGHVS and CDR2 as FQNEAQ. Trimming pared 6 bases from V and 5 bases from J, leaving 16 bases between. CDR3 DNA sequence: TGTGCCAGCAGTCTTGGGGGAAGAGAGACTGAAGCTTTCTTT. Protein product: CASSLGGRETEAFF.

The chain carries TRBV4-1 and TRBJ1-1, with no clear D. Germline lookup yields CDR1 MGHRA and CDR2 YSYEKL. V shed 1 base and J shed 1 base, with 10 bases lying between them. This CDR3 has 15 amino acids. CDR3: CASSQVWTQNTEAFF. The DNA for the CDR3 is TGCGCCAGCAGCCAAGTTTGGACCCAGAACACTGAAGCTTTCTTT.

This clone appeared a single time. The chain carries TRBV29-1 and TRBJ2-7; D is unresolved. This CDR3 contains 14 residues. V lost 4 bases, J lost 6 bases, and 19 bases lay in between. Germline CDR1 and CDR2: SQVTM and ANQGSEA. CDR3 sequence reads: CSVVRLGSLFEQYF. CDR3 sequence (DNA): TGCAGCGTTGTAAGATTAGGGTCCCTCTTCGAGCAGTACTTC.

The chain links TRBV20-1 to TRBJ2-7; 8 nucleotides line up with TRBD2. V dropped 3 bases and J dropped 3; count of bases not matched to a gene: 7. Germline V gene lookup returns CDR1 DFQATT and CDR2 SNEGSKA (reference sequence). The CDR3 is made up of 14 amino acids. The CDR3: CSASILAANYEQYF. The CDR3 nucleotides read TGCAGTGCTAGTATACTAGCGGCCAACTACGAGCAGTACTTC.

The V and J genes are TRBV5-1 and TRBJ1-5; unclear D gene. Trimming stripped 4 bases from V and 7 bases from J, with 18 bases between. There are 15 residues in the CDR3. CDR1 is SGHRS and CDR2 is YFSETQ in the germline V gene. CDR3 residues: CASSADGERGQPQHF. Written as DNA, the CDR3 is TGCGCCAGCAGCGCAGACGGAGAGAGAGGACAGCCCCAGCATTTT.

V gene TRBV7-2 combines with J gene TRBJ2-1, with TRBD2 identical over 11 bases. CDR1 SGHTA and CDR2 FQGNSA come from the germline V gene. V lost 2 bases and J lost 7; bases outside the gene matches: 7. The CDR3 contains 16 residues. CDR3 amino acids: CASSLWVTSGKNEQFF. The CDR3 DNA sequence: TGTGCCAGCAGCTTATGGGTGACTAGCGGGAAGAATGAGCAGTTCTTC.

This clone has only one observation. This chain uses TRBV19 with TRBJ2-7; 8 positions agree with TRBD2. Germline-derived CDR1 and CDR2 are LNHDA and SQIVND (reference sequence). Trimming removed 5 bases from V and 2 bases from J; junction bases left unmatched: 8. This CDR3 region has 15 residues. The CDR3 DNA is TGTGCCAGTAGTCCATCACTAGCGGCTGCCTACGAGCAGTACTTC. This translates into CASSPSLAAAYEQYF.

CDR3 bases: TGTGCCAGCAGTTCCCAGGGTTACAATGAGCAGTTCTTC. Amino acid sequence: CASSSQGYNEQFF. The chain carries TRBV6-5 and TRBJ2-1, with D possibly TRBD1 on 5 matching bases. Germline V CDR1 and CDR2: MNHEY, SVGAGI. CDR3 length: 13 amino acids. With 4 bases removed from V and 4 bases from J, the gap between germline ends came to 8 bases.

The J gene is TRBJ1-2, the V gene TRBV5-4; 8 positions match TRBD1. V trimming: 4 bases; J trimming: 1 base; junction bases outside the gene matches: 3. CDR3 length: 14 amino acids. Germline CDR1 and CDR2: SGHNT and YYREEE (reference sequence). The CDR3 DNA is TGTGCCAGCAGCCAAGGACAGGGTAACTATGGCTACACCTTC. This sequence encodes CASSQGQGNYGYTF.